The text below deals with one T cell receptor beta chain. These data are taken from a study of blood T cell repertoires in COVID-19. The V and J ends lost 4 bases and 5 bases, in that order; junction bases with no gene match: 5. CDR3 length equals 15 residues. Germline V gene lookup returns CDR1 LGHDT and CDR2 YNNKEL (reference sequence). Study processing details: Reference gene primer amplification in the assay estimated nucleated cell counts. Libraries were prepared by immunoSEQ multiplex PCR; TCRdb keeps only in-frame clonotypes and omits some of them. That table is the source of V, J and clone size, and D and trimming were worked out from the DNA. The data contain about 130,000 clones, 88% of them singletons.

Sequencing was carried out using peripheral blood. The TCR was taken from a woman of 80 years or more with acute or convalescent COVID-19. V and J are TRBV3-1 (or the pseudogene TRBV3-2) and TRBJ2-5; 12 nucleotides line up with TRBD2. CDR3 sequence (DNA): TGTGCCAGCAGCCGGACTAGCGGGGCCAGGGAGACCCAGTACTTC. This encodes CASSRTSGARETQYF.